Included here is one TCR beta chain sequence, with context. The data stem from a study of Ad26.COV2.S vaccination and SARS-CoV-2 variants. Treatment in this sample: 19 received Ad26.COV2.S at low or high dose, single or two shots; five or six received placebo; per-sample allocation not given. Sampling occurred on day 63 after the first vaccine or placebo injection. This adult donor, from Boston, was 18-55 years old. Data came from immunoSEQ multiplex PCR; TCRdb stores just in-frame clones and leaves some out. The sample yields 200,000 to 300,000 clones, approximately 88% seen once. Specimen: peripheral blood, collected in a trial of Ad26.COV2.S vaccine versus placebo. The sequence was obtained from a person aged 18-65 years who received the Ad26.COV2.S COVID-19 vaccine or a placebo.

The CDR3 DNA follows: TGTGCCTGGAGTGATACGAGGGCCCAGTACTTC. Translated, it gives CAWSDTRAQYF. V is TRBV30 and J is TRBJ2-5, with D tentatively TRBD2 (5 bases). Germline V gene sequence: CDR1 GTSNPN, CDR2 SVGIG (reference sequence). The CDR3 consists of 11 residues. V was pared by 1 base and J by 9 bases, with 9 bases between. The full variable domain, its missing parts supplied by reference TRBV30 and TRBJ2-5, is SQTIHQWPATLVQPVGSPLSLECTVEGTSNPNLYWYRQAAGRGLQLLFYSVGIGQISSEVPQNLSASRPQDRQFILSSKKLLLSDSGFYLCAWSDTRAQYFGPGTRLLVL.